Listed below are T cell receptor beta chains from one sample, sequenced in a study of blood T cell repertoires in COVID-19. TCRdb's table, derived via immunoSEQ multiplex PCR, lists solely in-frame clones and lacks some. Counted here are 150,000 to 200,000 clones, almost 80% occurring once; the ten biggest clones make up about 25%. The sequencing sample was made of peripheral blood. The receptors derive from a woman aged 70-85 years with acute or convalescent COVID-19. CDR3s include the opening cysteine and the closing phenylalanine or tryptophan. D genes are given only for firm matches. Clone size appears in some rows only: once, few, many, or a class for an expanded clone.

TRBJ1-2	NA	NA	TRBV7-9	CASSKGPTNYGYTF	TGTGCCAGCAGCAAAGGGCCCACTAACTATGGCTACACCTTC
TRBJ1-2	NA	TRBD1	TRBV25-1	CASSARTGGSYTF	TGTGCCAGCAGTGCCCGGACAGGGGGCAGCTACACCTTC
TRBJ2-5	NA	NA	TRBV5-1	CASTVGGQETQYF	TGCGCCAGCACGGTCGGGGGGCAGGAGACCCAGTACTTC
TRBJ2-1	NA	NA	TRBV6-6	CAAGGRGYNEQFF	TGTGCCGCCGGGGGACGGGGTTACAATGAGCAGTTCTTC
TRBJ2-1	NA	TRBD2	TRBV19	CASSRTGLAGPGSYNEQFF	TGTGCCAGTAGTCGAACGGGACTAGCGGGACCTGGCTCCTACAATGAGCAGTTCTTC
TRBJ1-2	NA	NA	TRBV2	CASSENRYGYTF	TGTGCCAGCAGTGAGAACAGATATGGCTACACCTTC
TRBJ1-1	NA	NA	TRBV7-9	CASSREQSYGGLITEAFF	TGTGCCAGCAGCCGCGAACAGTCATACGGGGGGTTGATCACTGAAGCTTTCTTT
TRBJ2-5	NA	TRBD2	TRBV5-5	CASSLAPLAGGVETQYF	TGTGCCAGCAGCTTGGCCCCACTAGCGGGAGGGGTAGAGACCCAGTACTTC
TRBJ1-4	NA	TRBD1	TRBV10-1	CASSEYATGYEKLFF	TGCGCCAGCAGTGAATATGCGACAGGGTATGAAAAACTGTTTTTT
TRBJ2-5	NA	TRBD2	TRBV4-2	CASSQKLAGGGETQYF	TGTGCCAGCAGCCAGAAACTAGCGGGAGGAGGGGAGACCCAGTACTTC
TRBJ2-1	once	TRBD1	TRBV5-1	CARSGGGTGGSSNEQFF	TGCGCCCGCAGCGGAGGGGGGACAGGGGGATCCTCCAATGAGCAGTTCTTC
TRBJ1-4	NA	NA	TRBV19	CASSAGQRNEKLFF	TGTGCCAGTAGTGCAGGGCAAAGGAATGAAAAACTGTTTTTT
TRBJ1-1	NA	NA	TRBV2	CASSEMGTNTEAFF	TGTGCCAGCAGTGAAATGGGCACTAACACTGAAGCTTTCTTT
TRBJ2-1	NA	TRBD2	TRBV19	CASTVSGLASDEQFF	TGTGCCAGTACCGTTAGTGGACTAGCGTCCGATGAGCAGTTCTTC
TRBJ2-7	NA	NA	TRBV3-1/TRBV3-2	CASSHSSYEQYF	TGTGCCAGCAGCCATAGTTCCTACGAGCAGTACTTC
TRBJ2-3	NA	TRBD2	TRBV2	CASSRFSTSGTDTQYF	TGTGCCAGTAGTCGTTTCTCTACTAGCGGCACAGATACGCAGTATTTT
TRBJ2-7	NA	TRBD2	TRBV6-2/TRBV6-3	CASSRTSGSFEQYF	TGTGCCAGCAGTAGGACTAGCGGGAGTTTCGAGCAGTACTTC
TRBJ2-7	NA	TRBD2	TRBV19	CASSIEIRTSGGHEQYF	TGTGCCAGTAGTATAGAAATCCGGACTAGCGGGGGACACGAGCAGTACTTC
TRBJ2-2	few	TRBD2	TRBV7-9	CASSLSWEGLENTGELFF	TGTGCCAGCAGCCTTAGCTGGGAGGGGCTAGAGAACACCGGGGAGCTGTTTTTT
TRBJ2-2	NA	TRBD2	TRBV3-1/TRBV3-2	CASSQRLAGGPGELFF	TGTGCCAGCAGCCAACGGCTAGCGGGAGGGCCCGGGGAGCTGTTTTTT
TRBJ1-4	NA	TRBD1	TRBV2	CASRGQIGSGEKLFF	TGTGCCAGCAGGGGACAGATCGGTTCGGGTGAAAAACTGTTTTTT
TRBJ1-5	few	NA	TRBV6-5	CASSSWEGHSNQPQHF	TGTGCCAGCAGTTCCTGGGAGGGCCATAGCAATCAGCCCCAGCATTTT
TRBJ2-7	NA	TRBD1	TRBV30	CAWSVRGTGAYEQYF	TGTGCCTGGAGTGTACGAGGGACAGGCGCCTACGAGCAGTACTTC
TRBJ2-5	NA	NA	TRBV5-8	CASSFEYTSTQETQYF	TGTGCCAGCAGCTTCGAATATACAAGTACCCAAGAGACCCAGTACTTC
TRBJ1-6	NA	NA	TRBV13	CASSSHSSYNSPLHF	TGTGCCAGCAGCTCTCACAGCTCCTATAATTCACCCCTCCACTTT
TRBJ1-2	NA	NA	TRBV5-1	CASSLAGVPSFGYTF	TGCGCCAGCAGCTTGGCGGGGGTCCCTTCATTCGGCTACACCTTC
TRBJ2-2	NA	NA	TRBV7-6	CASSLELARITGELFF	TGTGCCAGCAGCTTAGAACTGGCGCGGATCACCGGGGAGCTGTTTTTT
TRBJ2-7	NA	NA	TRBV30	CAWRGGSGAYEQYF	TGTGCCTGGAGAGGAGGGAGCGGTGCCTACGAGCAGTACTTC
TRBJ1-5	NA	NA	TRBV2	CASSDPGSNQPQHF	TGTGCCAGCAGTGACCCCGGTAGCAATCAGCCCCAGCATTTT
TRBJ1-3	NA	TRBD1	TRBV7-9	CASSLARTGDISGNTIYF	TGTGCCAGCAGCCTAGCCCGGACAGGGGACATCTCTGGAAACACCATATATTTT
TRBJ2-5	NA	NA	TRBV7-8	CASSLETGSFQETQYF	TGTGCCAGCAGCTTAGAAACAGGGAGTTTCCAAGAGACCCAGTACTTC
TRBJ2-1	NA	NA	TRBV10-2	CASSGRPDEQFF	TGCGCCAGCAGTGGGCGGCCCGATGAGCAGTTCTTC
TRBJ2-1	NA	TRBD2	TRBV6-1	CASSDPTWGGLAVDNEQFF	TGTGCCAGCAGTGACCCCACTTGGGGTGGACTAGCGGTAGACAATGAGCAGTTCTTC
TRBJ2-1	NA	TRBD2	TRBV19	CASRRGSGGGSNEQFF	TGTGCCAGTAGGCGCGGGAGTGGAGGAGGAAGCAATGAGCAGTTCTTC
TRBJ2-7	NA	TRBD1	TRBV4-2	CASSQVGPSGQGSLYF	TGTGCCAGCAGCCAAGTAGGGCCTAGTGGACAGGGGAGTCTGTACTTC
TRBJ2-1	NA	TRBD2	TRBV4-1	CASSQDLAGELFF	TGCGCCAGCAGCCAAGATCTAGCGGGAGAACTGTTCTTC
TRBJ2-5	NA	NA	TRBV27	CASSPFWSQETQYF	TGTGCCAGCAGCCCATTCTGGAGCCAAGAGACCCAGTACTTC
TRBJ2-1	NA	TRBD2	TRBV19	CASSRSTSGRDLLDNEQFF	TGTGCCAGTAGTAGATCGACTAGCGGGAGGGATTTACTTGACAATGAGCAGTTCTTC
TRBJ2-2	NA	NA	TRBV7-9	CASSSTVRTGELFF	TGTGCCAGCAGCTCTACAGTTCGCACCGGGGAGCTGTTTTTT
TRBJ2-5	NA	NA	TRBV2	CASSEALLGGKETQYF	TGTGCCAGCAGTGAAGCGCTTCTAGGCGGGAAAGAGACCCAGTACTTC
TRBJ2-1	NA	NA	TRBV3-1/TRBV3-2	CASSQDGRSLNEQFF	TGTGCCAGCAGCCAAGATGGGAGGTCCCTAAATGAGCAGTTCTTC
TRBJ2-7	NA	NA	TRBV14	CASSQTRSVGQYF	TGTGCCAGCAGCCAAACTCGATCTGTCGGGCAGTACTTC
TRBJ1-5	few	NA	TRBV24-1	CATSPRSTGGNQPQHF	TGTGCCACCAGTCCCCGGAGTACCGGGGGCAATCAGCCCCAGCATTTT
TRBJ2-2	few	NA	TRBV10-2	CASSKSNTGELFF	TGCGCCAGCAGTAAGAGTAACACCGGGGAGCTGTTTTTT
TRBJ2-1	NA	NA	TRBV12-3/TRBV12-4	CASSLADNEQFF	TGTGCCAGCAGTTTAGCCGACAATGAGCAGTTCTTC
TRBJ1-6	NA	NA	TRBV6-6	CASSYIGEGRSPLHF	TGTGCCAGCAGTTACATCGGGGAGGGGAGATCACCCCTCCACTTT